One TCR beta chain is described in this entry. This specimen belongs to a study of blood T cell repertoires in COVID-19. The repertoire was sequenced with immunoSEQ multiplex PCR; TCRdb's copy has only in-frame clones and lacks some. In the table there are about 300,000 clones, roughly nine tenths of which are singletons. This sequence was found in a man aged 60 to 75 who had recovered from COVID-19. The source material was PBMCs or T cells enriched from blood (not recorded which).

CDR3 protein: CASSQFSPGIKQYF. The CDR3 bases are TGCGCCAGCAGCCAATTCAGTCCGGGGATTAAGCAGTACTTC. V is TRBV4-1 and J is TRBJ2-7; tentatively, D is TRBD2 (5 bases). The V gene lost 2 bases and the J gene lost 8 bases, with 16 bases spanning the gap. This CDR3 is 14 amino acids long. Germline assignment: CDR1 MGHRA and CDR2 YSYEKL.